This TCR beta chain was captured by sequencing in a study of T cells in Graves' hyperthyroidism and ophthalmopathy. Across the study: Peripheral blood sampling occurred at initial diagnosis, before any treatment. Study-wide results and limits: Clonotypes that were expanded in thyroid above 0.001 mostly appeared in blood too.

The CDR3 spans 17 residues. The germline V gene has CDR1 MNHEY and CDR2 SVGEGT. V dropped 0 bases and J dropped 5; count of bases not matched to a gene: 8. Stable Graves' hyperthyroidism denoted no ophthalmopathy progression over 18 months. RNA transcripts gave rise to amplified TCR beta CDR3 regions. A set of HTBI primers served as the primers for a first-round RT-PCR of the TCR CDR3. TCRdb re-called the multiplex PCR reads with MiXCR, one entry per CDR3 protein. The sample includes 500,000 to 650,000 distinct CDR3 sequences, around 13% seen only once; the top ten take about 15%. At least ten counts were recorded for this clonotype. The antigen is not known.

V gene TRBV6-2 or TRBV6-3 combines with J gene TRBJ1-5; 9 bases map to TRBD1. The receptor was isolated from a woman in her thirties or forties with Graves' hyperthyroidism. The specimen sequenced was blood. CDR3 coding DNA: TGTGCCAGCAGTTACTCCGGGACAGGGCGCTACCATCAGCCCCAGCATTTT. This gives the protein CASSYSGTGRYHQPQHF.